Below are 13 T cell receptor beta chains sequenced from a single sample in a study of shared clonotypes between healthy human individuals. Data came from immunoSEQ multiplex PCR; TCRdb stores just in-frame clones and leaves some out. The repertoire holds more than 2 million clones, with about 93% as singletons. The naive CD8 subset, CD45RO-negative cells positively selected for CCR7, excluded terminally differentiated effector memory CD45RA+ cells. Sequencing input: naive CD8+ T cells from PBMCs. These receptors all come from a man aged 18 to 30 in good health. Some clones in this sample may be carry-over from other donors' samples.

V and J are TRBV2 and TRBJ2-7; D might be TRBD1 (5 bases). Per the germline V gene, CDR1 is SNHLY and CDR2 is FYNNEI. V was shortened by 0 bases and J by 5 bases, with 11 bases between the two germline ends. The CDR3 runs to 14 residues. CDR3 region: CASSEARGRDEQYF. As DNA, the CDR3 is TGTGCCAGCAGTGAAGCAAGGGGTAGAGACGAGCAGTACTTC.

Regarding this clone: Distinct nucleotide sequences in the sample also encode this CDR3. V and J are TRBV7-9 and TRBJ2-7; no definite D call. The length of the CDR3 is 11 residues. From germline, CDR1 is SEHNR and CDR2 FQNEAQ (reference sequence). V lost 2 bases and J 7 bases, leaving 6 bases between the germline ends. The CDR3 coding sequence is TGTGCCAGCAGCTTAATCGGTGAGCAGTACTTC. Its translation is CASSLIGEQYF.

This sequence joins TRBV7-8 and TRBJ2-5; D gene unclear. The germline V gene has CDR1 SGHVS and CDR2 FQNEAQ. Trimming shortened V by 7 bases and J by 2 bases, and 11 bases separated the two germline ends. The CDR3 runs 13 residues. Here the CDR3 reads CASTPWVQETQYF. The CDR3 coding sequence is TGTGCCAGCACCCCCTGGGTACAAGAGACCCAGTACTTC.

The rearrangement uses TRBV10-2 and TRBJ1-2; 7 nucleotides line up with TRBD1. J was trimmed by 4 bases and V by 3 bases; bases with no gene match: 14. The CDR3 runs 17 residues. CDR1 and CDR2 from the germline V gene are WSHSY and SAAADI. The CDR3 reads CASSEGGTALSGYGYTF. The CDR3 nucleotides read TGCGCCAGCAGTGAAGGGGGGACAGCCCTGTCCGGCTATGGCTACACCTTC.

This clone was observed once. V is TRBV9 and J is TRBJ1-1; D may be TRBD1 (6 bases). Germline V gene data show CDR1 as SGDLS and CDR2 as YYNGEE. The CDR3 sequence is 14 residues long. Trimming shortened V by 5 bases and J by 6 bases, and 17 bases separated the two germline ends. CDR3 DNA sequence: TGTGCCAGCAGGCCCCGGTTGGGGGCGTCTGAAGCTTTCTTT. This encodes CASRPRLGASEAFF.

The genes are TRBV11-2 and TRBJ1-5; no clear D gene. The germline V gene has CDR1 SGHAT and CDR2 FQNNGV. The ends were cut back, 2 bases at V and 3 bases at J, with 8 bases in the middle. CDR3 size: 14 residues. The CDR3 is CASSLIGLNQPQHF. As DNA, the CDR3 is TGTGCCAGCAGCTTAATCGGCCTCAATCAGCCCCAGCATTTT.

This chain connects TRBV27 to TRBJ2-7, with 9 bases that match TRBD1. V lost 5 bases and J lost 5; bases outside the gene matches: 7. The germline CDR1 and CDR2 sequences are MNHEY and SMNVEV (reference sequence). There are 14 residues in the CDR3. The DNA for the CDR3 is TGTGCCAGCAGTCCACGGGACAGGGTCCACGAGCAGTACTTC. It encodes CASSPRDRVHEQYF.

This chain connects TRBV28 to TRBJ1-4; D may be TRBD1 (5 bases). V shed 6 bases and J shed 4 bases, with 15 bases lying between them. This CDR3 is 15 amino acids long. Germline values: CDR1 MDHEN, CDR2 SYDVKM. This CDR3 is CASSPGRGSNEKLFF. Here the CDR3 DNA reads TGTGCCAGCAGCCCCGGACGGGGCAGTAATGAAAAACTGTTTTTT.

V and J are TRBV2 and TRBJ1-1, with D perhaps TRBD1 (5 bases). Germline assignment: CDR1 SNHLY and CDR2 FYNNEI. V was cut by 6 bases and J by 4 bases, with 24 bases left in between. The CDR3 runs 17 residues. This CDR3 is CASSDPLLTVELTEAFF. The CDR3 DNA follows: TGTGCCAGCAGCGACCCTCTGTTGACAGTGGAACTCACTGAAGCTTTCTTT.

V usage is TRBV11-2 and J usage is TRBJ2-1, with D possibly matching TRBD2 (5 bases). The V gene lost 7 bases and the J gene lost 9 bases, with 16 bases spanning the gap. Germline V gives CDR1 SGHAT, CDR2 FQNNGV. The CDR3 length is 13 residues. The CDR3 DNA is TGTGCCAGCACCGAACCCCCTGCGGGTGAGCAGTTCTTC. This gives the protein CASTEPPAGEQFF. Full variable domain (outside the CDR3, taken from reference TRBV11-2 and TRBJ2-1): EAGVAQSPRYKIIEKRQSVAFWCNPISGHATLYWYQQILGQGPKLLIQFQNNGVVDDSQLPKDRFSAERLKGVDSTLKIQPAKLEDSAVYLCASTEPPAGEQFFGPGTRLTVL.

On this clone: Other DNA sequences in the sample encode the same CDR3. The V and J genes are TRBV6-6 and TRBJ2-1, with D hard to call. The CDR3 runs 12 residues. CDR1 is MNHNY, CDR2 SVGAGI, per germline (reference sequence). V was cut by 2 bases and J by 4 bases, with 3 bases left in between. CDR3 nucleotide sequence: TGTGCCAGCAGTTACAGTTACAATGAGCAGTTCTTC. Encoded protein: CASSYSYNEQFF.

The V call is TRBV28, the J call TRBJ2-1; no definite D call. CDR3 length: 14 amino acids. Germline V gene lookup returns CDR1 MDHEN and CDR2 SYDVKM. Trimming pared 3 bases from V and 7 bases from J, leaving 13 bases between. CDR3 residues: CASSFGPGTNEQFF. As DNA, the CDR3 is TGTGCCAGCAGTTTTGGGCCGGGTACGAATGAGCAGTTCTTC.

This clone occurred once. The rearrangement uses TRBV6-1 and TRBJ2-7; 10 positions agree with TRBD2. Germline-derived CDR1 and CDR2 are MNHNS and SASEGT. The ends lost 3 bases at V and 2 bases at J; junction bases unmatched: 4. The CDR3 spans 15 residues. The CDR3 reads CASSDEREGPYEQYF. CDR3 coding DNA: TGTGCCAGCAGTGATGAGCGGGAGGGCCCCTACGAGCAGTACTTC.